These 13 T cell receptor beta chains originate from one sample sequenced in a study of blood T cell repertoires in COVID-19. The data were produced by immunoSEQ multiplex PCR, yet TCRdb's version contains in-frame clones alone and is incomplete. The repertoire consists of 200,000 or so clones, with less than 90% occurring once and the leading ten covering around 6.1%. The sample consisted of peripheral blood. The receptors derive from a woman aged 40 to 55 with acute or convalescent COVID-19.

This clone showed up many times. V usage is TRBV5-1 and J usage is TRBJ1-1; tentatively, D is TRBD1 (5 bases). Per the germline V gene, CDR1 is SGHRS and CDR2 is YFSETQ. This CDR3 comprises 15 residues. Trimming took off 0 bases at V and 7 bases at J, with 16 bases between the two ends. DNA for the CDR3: TGCGCCAGCAGCTTGGCCGGGGGTTCCCCTAATGAAGCTTTCTTT. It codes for CASSLAGGSPNEAFF.

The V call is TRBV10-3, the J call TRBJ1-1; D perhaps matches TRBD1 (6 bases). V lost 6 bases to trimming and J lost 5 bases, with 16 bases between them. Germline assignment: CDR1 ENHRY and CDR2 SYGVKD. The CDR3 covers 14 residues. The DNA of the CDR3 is TGTGCCATCAGCCCGCTGACAGGAGGAACTGAAGCTTTCTTT. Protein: CAISPLTGGTEAFF.

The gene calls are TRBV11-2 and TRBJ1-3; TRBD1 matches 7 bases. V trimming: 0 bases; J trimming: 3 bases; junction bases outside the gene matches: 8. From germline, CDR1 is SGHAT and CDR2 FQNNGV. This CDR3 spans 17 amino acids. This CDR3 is CASSLEPNSGGGNTIYF. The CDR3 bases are TGTGCCAGCAGCTTAGAGCCAAACTCAGGGGGTGGAAACACCATATATTTT.

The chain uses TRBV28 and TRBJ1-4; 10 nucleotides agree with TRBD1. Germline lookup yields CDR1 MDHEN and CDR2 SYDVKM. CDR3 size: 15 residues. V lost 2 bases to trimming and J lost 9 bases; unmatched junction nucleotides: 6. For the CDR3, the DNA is TGTGCCAGCAGTTTAGGGACAGGGGCAGGGAAAAAACTGTTTTTT. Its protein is CASSLGTGAGKKLFF.

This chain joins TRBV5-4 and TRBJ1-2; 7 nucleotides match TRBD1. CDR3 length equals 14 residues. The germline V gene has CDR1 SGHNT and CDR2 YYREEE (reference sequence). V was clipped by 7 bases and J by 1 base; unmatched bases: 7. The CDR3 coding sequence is TGTGCCAGCCGCCTCCAGGGGGTTAACTATGGCTACACCTTC. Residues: CASRLQGVNYGYTF.

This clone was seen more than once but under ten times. The CDR3 DNA follows: TGTGCCAGCAGAGGGAGCTCCTACAATGAGCAGTTCTTC. The encoded protein is CASRGSSYNEQFF. The chain links TRBV27 to TRBJ2-1; D may be TRBD2 (5 bases). Germline assignment: CDR1 MNHEY and CDR2 SMNVEV (reference sequence). Trimming shortened V by 6 bases and J by 0 bases, and 6 bases separated the two germline ends. This CDR3 has 13 amino acids.

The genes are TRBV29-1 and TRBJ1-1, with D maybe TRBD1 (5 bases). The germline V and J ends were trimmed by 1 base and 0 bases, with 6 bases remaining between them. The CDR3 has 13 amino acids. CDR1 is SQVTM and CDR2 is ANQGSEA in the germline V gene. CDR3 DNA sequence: TGCAGCGTTGAAGGGACACTGAACACTGAAGCTTTCTTT. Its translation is CSVEGTLNTEAFF.

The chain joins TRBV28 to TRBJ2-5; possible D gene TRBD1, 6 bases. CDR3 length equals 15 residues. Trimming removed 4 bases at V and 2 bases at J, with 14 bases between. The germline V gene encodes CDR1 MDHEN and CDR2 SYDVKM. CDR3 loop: CASSSTTGGQETQYF. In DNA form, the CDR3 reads TGTGCCAGCAGTTCCACGACAGGTGGTCAAGAGACCCAGTACTTC.

Written as DNA, the CDR3 is TGCGCCAGCAGGACGGGTTATACAGGGGTCGGGACCCAGTACTTC. This translates into CASRTGYTGVGTQYF. The V gene is TRBV5-1, the J gene TRBJ2-5; 7 bases align to TRBD1. Germline V gene sequence: CDR1 SGHRS, CDR2 YFSETQ. CDR3 length: 15 amino acids. V lost 5 bases to trimming and J lost 7 bases; unmatched junction nucleotides: 14. Full variable domain (remainder filled in from reference TRBV5-1 and TRBJ2-5): KAGVTQTPRYLIKTRGQQVTLSCSPISGHRSVSWYQQTPGQGLQFLFEYFSETQRNKGNFPGRFSGRQFSNSRSEMNVSTLELGDSALYLCASRTGYTGVGTQYFGPGTRLLVL.

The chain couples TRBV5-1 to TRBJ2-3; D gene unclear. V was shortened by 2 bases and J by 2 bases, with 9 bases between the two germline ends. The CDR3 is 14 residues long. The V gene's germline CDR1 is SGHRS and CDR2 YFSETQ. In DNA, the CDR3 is TGCGCCAGCAGCTTACAGCAAACCACAGATACGCAGTATTTT. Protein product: CASSLQQTTDTQYF.

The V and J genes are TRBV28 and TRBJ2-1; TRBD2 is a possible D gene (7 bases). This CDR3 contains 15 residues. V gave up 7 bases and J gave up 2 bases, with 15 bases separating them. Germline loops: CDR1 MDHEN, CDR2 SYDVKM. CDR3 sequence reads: CASTLGGGPYNEQFF. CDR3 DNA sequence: TGTGCCAGCACCCTAGGGGGGGGCCCCTACAATGAGCAGTTCTTC.

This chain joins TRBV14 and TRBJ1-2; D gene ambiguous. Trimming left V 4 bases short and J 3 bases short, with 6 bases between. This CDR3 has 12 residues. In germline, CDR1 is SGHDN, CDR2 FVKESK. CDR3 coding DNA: TGTGCCAGCAGCCCAGTATACTATGGCTACACCTTC. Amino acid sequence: CASSPVYYGYTF.

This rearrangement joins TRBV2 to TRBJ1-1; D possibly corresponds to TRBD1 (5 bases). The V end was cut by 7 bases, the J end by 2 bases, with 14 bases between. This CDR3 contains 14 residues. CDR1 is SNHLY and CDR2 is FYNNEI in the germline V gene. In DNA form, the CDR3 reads TGTGCCAGCACCTCCGGGACTTCTAACACTGAAGCTTTCTTT. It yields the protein CASTSGTSNTEAFF. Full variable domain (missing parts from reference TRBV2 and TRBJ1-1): EPEVTQTPSHQVTQMGQEVILRCVPISNHLYFYWYRQILGQKVEFLVSFYNNEISEKSEIFDDQFSVERPDGSNFTLKIRSTKLEDSAMYFCASTSGTSNTEAFFGQGTRLTVV.